This entry lists 5 T cell receptor beta chains sequenced from one sample in a study of immune evolution from preneoplasia to lung adenocarcinoma. TCRdb's table, derived via immunoSEQ multiplex PCR, lists solely in-frame clones and lacks some. Among thousands of clones listed, 82% were seen once. The sequenced material came from FFPE minimally invasive lung adenocarcinoma tissue. The origin of the receptors is a person aged 65 to 85 with lung adenocarcinoma.

This clone came up a few times. The rearrangement joins TRBV7-9 to TRBJ1-2; tentatively, D is TRBD1 (5 bases). V lost 4 bases to trimming and J lost 4 bases, with 13 bases between them. The CDR3 extends over 14 amino acids. Per the germline V gene, CDR1 is SEHNR and CDR2 is FQNEAQ (reference sequence). In DNA, the CDR3 is TGTGCCAGCAGCTCGTCGACAGTGAGCTATGGCTACACCTTC. It translates to CASSSSTVSYGYTF.

The chain combines TRBV27 with TRBJ1-2; D is uncertain. The CDR3 sequence is 13 residues long. Per the germline V gene, CDR1 is MNHEY and CDR2 is SMNVEV (reference sequence). V was shortened by 4 bases and J by 8 bases, with 14 bases between the two germline ends. The CDR3 DNA follows: TGTGCCAGCAGTTCCGCCCCCAAGGGAGGCTACACCTTC. Its translation: CASSSAPKGGYTF.

V is TRBV5-8 and J is TRBJ2-2; D is perhaps TRBD1 or TRBD2 (5 bases each). Trimming removed 1 base at V and 3 bases at J, with 10 bases between. Germline CDR1 SGHTS, CDR2 YDEGEE. The CDR3 totals 15 residues. CDR3: CASSLRGADTGELFF. The DNA for the CDR3 is TGTGCCAGCAGCTTGAGAGGGGCGGACACCGGGGAGCTGTTTTTT.

The V call is TRBV2, the J call TRBJ1-2, with 8 bases identical to TRBD1. Germline loops: CDR1 SNHLY, CDR2 FYNNEI. Trimming cost V 8 bases and J 7 bases; bases outside gene matches: 12. This CDR3 comprises 14 residues. CDR3 coding DNA: TGTGCCAGCGTCCTAAACAGGGGGTTTTCTGGCTACACCTTC. It codes for CASVLNRGFSGYTF.

In this sample, this clone turned up once. In DNA, the CDR3 is TGCGCCAGCAGCTTGTCTGGCACTGAAGCTTTCTTT. It encodes CASSLSGTEAFF. The chain carries TRBV5-1 and TRBJ1-1; D gene uncertain. The CDR3 has 12 amino acids. Trimming removed 1 base at V and 4 bases at J, with 5 bases between. Per the germline V gene, CDR1 is SGHRS and CDR2 is YFSETQ.